Presented here are 8 T cell receptor beta chains from one specimen sequenced in a study of control samples from healthy donors and cancer patients. The assay was immunoSEQ multiplex PCR, and TCRdb's table has in-frame clones only and misses some. The data contain 150,000 to 200,000 clones, about nine tenths of them seen just once; the ten biggest clones take up roughly 2%. Material for sequencing was blood. These receptors were obtained from a middle-aged woman in good health.

In its sample, this clone was seen once. The gene calls are TRBV19 and TRBJ2-3; no clear D. The CDR3 loop spans 13 amino acids. Germline assignment: CDR1 LNHDA and CDR2 SQIVND (reference sequence). The V gene lost 2 bases and the J gene lost 2 bases, with 5 bases spanning the gap. The CDR3 DNA follows: TGTGCCAGTAGTATACCGAACACAGATACGCAGTATTTT. Translated, it gives CASSIPNTDTQYF.

This CDR3 is CASSWENTEAFF. CDR3 coding DNA: TGTGCCAGCAGCTGGGAGAACACTGAAGCTTTCTTT. The chain has TRBV7-8 and TRBJ1-1; D call uncertain. This CDR3 spans 12 amino acids. Trimming took 4 bases from V and 1 from J, leaving 4 bases between them. The germline V gene encodes CDR1 SGHVS and CDR2 FQNEAQ.

The J gene is TRBJ2-5, the V gene TRBV12-3 or TRBV12-4; D is unclear. V dropped 0 bases and J dropped 5 bases, with 7 bases sitting between them. The CDR3 is made up of 13 amino acids. CDR3 DNA sequence: TGTGCCAGCAGTTTAGCCTGGGCGGAGACCCAGTACTTC. Its translation is CASSLAWAETQYF.

The chain couples TRBV19 to TRBJ2-1; D possibly matches TRBD1 or TRBD2 (5 bases each). Germline assignment: CDR1 LNHDA and CDR2 SQIVND (reference sequence). The CDR3 is 17 amino acids. V gave up 7 bases and J gave up 8 bases, with 27 bases separating them. The CDR3 spells CASTPTRGRAKIDEQFF. The CDR3 DNA sequence: TGTGCCAGTACCCCCACCCGGGGCAGGGCGAAAATCGATGAGCAGTTCTTC.

This chain connects TRBV6-1 to TRBJ1-3; D ambiguous. The CDR3 is 16 amino acids. The V gene lost 2 bases and the J gene lost 0 bases, with 11 bases spanning the gap. Germline-derived CDR1 and CDR2 are MNHNS and SASEGT. The CDR3 region is CASSEPLDTSGNTIYF. The CDR3, as DNA: TGTGCCAGCAGTGAACCCCTCGACACCTCTGGAAACACCATATATTTT.

The V and J genes are TRBV14 and TRBJ1-2; a possible D gene is TRBD1 (5 bases). Germline-derived CDR1 and CDR2 are SGHDN and FVKESK. CDR3 length: 13 amino acids. V was trimmed by 4 bases and J by 8 bases, leaving 14 bases between them. The CDR3 spells CASSPRQSGGYTF. CDR3 DNA sequence: TGTGCCAGCAGCCCCCGACAGTCTGGCGGCTACACCTTC.

The chain is built from TRBV5-1 and TRBJ2-7, with a possible D match to TRBD1 (6 bases). CDR1 and CDR2 (germline): SGHRS, YFSETQ. Trimming shortened V by 4 bases and J by 2 bases, and 16 bases separated the two germline ends. The CDR3 is 15 amino acids. CDR3 DNA sequence: TGCGCCAGCAGCATGACAGGCGCTAACACCTACGAGCAGTACTTC. It codes for CASSMTGANTYEQYF.

CDR3 bases: TGTGCCAGCAGCTACAGGGGTTCGCAGTCACCCCTCCACTTT. This encodes CASSYRGSQSPLHF. The chain uses TRBV28 and TRBJ1-6; 7 bases agree with TRBD1. The CDR3 contains 14 residues. The V and J ends lost 6 bases and 10 bases, in that order; junction bases with no gene match: 9. CDR1 is MDHEN, CDR2 SYDVKM, per germline.